Only one count was recorded for the clone carrying this TCR beta chain. Antigen: not known. This sample stems from a study of neoadjuvant anti-PD-1 for oral cavity cancer. About the research overall: Patients without progression got a fourth dose around day 43. General study points: TCR analyses covered only a few patients per response group.

As for time point: after neoadjuvant nivolumab, at surgical resection. The patients had HPV-negative, locally advanced oral cavity squamous cell carcinoma. Generated by immunoSEQ multiplex PCR, the TCRdb table keeps only in-frame clones and is missing some. In the table there are 63,000 or so clones, about nine tenths of which are singletons. The sample was PBMCs, taken after nivolumab (anti-PD-1) treatment. This receptor was taken from a person aged 35-79 years with oral cavity squamous cell carcinoma.

The DNA of the CDR3 is TGTGCCAGCAGCTTAGCTTTCAGGGACACTGAAGCTTTCTTT. This translates into CASSLAFRDTEAFF. V is TRBV11-2 and J is TRBJ1-1; perhaps TRBD1 as D (5 bases). The CDR3 covers 14 residues. From germline, CDR1 is SGHAT and CDR2 FQNNGV. Trimming stripped 1 base from V and 3 bases from J, with 9 bases between.